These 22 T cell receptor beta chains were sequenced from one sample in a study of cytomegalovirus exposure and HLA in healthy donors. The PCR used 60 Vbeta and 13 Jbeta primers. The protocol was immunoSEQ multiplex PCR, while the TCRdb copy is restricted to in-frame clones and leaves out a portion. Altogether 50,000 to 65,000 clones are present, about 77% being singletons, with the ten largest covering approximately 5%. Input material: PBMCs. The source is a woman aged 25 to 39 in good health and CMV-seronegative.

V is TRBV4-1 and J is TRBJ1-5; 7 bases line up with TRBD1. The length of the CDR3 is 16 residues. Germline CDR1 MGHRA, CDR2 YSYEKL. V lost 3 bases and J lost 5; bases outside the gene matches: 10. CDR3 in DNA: TGCGCCAGCAGCCAGTCCGGGACAGAAGATTATCAGCCCCAGCATTTT. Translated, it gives CASSQSGTEDYQPQHF.

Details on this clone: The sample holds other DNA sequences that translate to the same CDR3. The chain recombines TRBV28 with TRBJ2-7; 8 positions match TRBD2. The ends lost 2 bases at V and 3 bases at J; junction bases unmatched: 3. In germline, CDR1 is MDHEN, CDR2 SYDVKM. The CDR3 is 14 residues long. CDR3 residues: CASSLAGGVYEQYF. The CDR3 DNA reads TGTGCCAGCAGTTTAGCGGGAGGCGTCTACGAGCAGTACTTC.

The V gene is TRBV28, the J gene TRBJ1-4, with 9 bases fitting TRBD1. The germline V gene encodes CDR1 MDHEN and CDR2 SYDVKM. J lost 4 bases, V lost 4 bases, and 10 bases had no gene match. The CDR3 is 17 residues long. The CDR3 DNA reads TGTGCCAGCAGTTCGAACAGGGGGCCGGTGGATAATGAAAAACTGTTTTTT. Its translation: CASSSNRGPVDNEKLFF.

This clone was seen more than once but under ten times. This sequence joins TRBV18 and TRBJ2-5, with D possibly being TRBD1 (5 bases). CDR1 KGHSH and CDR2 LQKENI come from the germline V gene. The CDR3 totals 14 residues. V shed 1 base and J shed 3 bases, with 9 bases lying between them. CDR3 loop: CASSPRSREETQYF. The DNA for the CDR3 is TGTGCCAGCTCACCACGCAGCAGGGAAGAGACCCAGTACTTC. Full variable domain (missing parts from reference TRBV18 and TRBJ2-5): NAGVMQNPRHLVRRRGQEARLRCSPMKGHSHVYWYRQLPEEGLKFMVYLQKENIIDESGMPKERFSAEFPKEGPSILRIQQVVRGDSAAYFCASSPRSREETQYFGPGTRLLVL.

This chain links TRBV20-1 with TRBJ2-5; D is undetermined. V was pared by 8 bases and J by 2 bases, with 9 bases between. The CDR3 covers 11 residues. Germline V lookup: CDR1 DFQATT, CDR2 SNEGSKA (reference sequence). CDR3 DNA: TGCAGTTCCCAAAATCAAGAGACCCAGTACTTC. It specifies CSSQNQETQYF.

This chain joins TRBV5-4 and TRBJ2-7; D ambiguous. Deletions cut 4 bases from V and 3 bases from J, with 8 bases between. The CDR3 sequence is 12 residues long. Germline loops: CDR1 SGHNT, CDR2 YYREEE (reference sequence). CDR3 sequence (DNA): TGTGCCAGCAGCACCCTTAGCTACGAGCAGTACTTC. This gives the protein CASSTLSYEQYF.

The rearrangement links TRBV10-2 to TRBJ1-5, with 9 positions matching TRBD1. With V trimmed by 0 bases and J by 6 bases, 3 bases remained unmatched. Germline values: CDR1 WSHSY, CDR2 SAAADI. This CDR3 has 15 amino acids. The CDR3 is CASSESGQGFQPQHF. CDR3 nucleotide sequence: TGCGCCAGCAGTGAGTCGGGACAGGGATTTCAGCCCCAGCATTTT.

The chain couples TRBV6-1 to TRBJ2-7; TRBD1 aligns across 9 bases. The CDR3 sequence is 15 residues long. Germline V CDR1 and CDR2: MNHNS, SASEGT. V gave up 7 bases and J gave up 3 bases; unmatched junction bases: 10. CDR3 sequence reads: CASNRGQGYGYEQYF. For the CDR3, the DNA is TGTGCCAGCAACCGAGGACAGGGGTACGGCTACGAGCAGTACTTC.

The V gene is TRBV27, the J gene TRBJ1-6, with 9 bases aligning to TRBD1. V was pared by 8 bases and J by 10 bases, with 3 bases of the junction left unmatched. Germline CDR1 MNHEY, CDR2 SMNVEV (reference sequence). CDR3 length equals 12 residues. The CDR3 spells CASRTGESPLHF. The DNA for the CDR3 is TGTGCCAGCCGGACAGGGGAGTCACCCCTCCACTTT.

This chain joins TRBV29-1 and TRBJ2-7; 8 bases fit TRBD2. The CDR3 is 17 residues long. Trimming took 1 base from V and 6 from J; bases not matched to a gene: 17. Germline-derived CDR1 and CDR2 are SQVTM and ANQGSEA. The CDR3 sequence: CSVEAPSVRSGACEQYF. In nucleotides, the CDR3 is TGCAGCGTTGAAGCCCCGTCAGTTCGTAGCGGGGCATGCGAGCAGTACTTC.

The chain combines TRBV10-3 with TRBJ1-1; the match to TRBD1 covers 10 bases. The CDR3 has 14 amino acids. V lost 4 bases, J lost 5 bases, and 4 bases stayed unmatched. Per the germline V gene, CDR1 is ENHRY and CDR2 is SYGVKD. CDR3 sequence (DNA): TGTGCCATCAGTGGACAGGGGGCGAGGACTGAAGCTTTCTTT. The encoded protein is CAISGQGARTEAFF.

The CDR3 protein is CASSLGRTGQETQYF. The CDR3 bases are TGTGCCAGCAGCTTAGGCCGGACAGGACAAGAGACCCAGTACTTC. This sequence joins TRBV7-9 and TRBJ2-5, with 7 bases identical to TRBD1. The CDR3 runs 15 residues. Germline loops: CDR1 SEHNR, CDR2 FQNEAQ (reference sequence). J was trimmed by 2 bases and V by 1 base; bases with no gene match: 4.

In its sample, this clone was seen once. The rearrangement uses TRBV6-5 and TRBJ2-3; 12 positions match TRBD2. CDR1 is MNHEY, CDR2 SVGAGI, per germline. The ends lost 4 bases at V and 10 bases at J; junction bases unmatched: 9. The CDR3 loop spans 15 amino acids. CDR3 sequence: CASSSPTSGSHAQYF. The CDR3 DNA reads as TGTGCCAGCAGTTCCCCGACTAGCGGGAGTCACGCGCAGTATTTT.

CDR3 sequence (DNA): TGTGCCAGCAGTGGGGGCAGGGCGAATGAGCAGTTCTTC. It encodes CASSGGRANEQFF. The chain carries TRBV9 and TRBJ2-1; maybe TRBD1 (6 bases). The germline CDR1 and CDR2 sequences are SGDLS and YYNGEE. This CDR3 region has 13 residues. Trimming removed 5 bases at V and 7 bases at J, with 13 bases between.

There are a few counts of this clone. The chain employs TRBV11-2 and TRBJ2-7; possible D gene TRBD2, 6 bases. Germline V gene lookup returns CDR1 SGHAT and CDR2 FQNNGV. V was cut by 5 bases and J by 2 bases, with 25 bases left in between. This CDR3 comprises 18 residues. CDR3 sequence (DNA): TGTGCCAGCAGCCCTCTCGGTCGGGGGTCAGGCGCTACCTACGAGCAGTACTTC. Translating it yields CASSPLGRGSGATYEQYF.

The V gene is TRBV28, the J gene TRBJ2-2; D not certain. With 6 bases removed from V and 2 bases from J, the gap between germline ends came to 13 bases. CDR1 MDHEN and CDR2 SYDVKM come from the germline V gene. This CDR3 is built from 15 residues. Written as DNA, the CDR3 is TGTGCCAGCAGGATGACTGTAGGAAACACCGGGGAGCTGTTTTTT. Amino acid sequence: CASRMTVGNTGELFF. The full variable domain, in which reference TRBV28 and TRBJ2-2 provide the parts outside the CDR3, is DVKVTQSSRYLVKRTGEKVFLECVQDMDHENMFWYRQDPGLGLRLIYFSYDVKMKEKGDIPEGYSVSREKKERFSLILESASTNQTSMYLCASRMTVGNTGELFFGEGSRLTVL.

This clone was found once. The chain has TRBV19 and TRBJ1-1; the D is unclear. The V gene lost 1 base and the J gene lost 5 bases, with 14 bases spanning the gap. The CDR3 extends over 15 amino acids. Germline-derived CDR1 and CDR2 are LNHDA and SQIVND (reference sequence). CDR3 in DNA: TGTGCCAGTAGTATAGTCGAGGGATATGGTACTGAAGCTTTCTTT. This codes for CASSIVEGYGTEAFF.

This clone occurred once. The CDR3 DNA is TGCGCCAGCAGCCCGACAGGGACGAACACTGAAGCTTTCTTT. This encodes CASSPTGTNTEAFF. This chain links TRBV5-1 with TRBJ1-1; 7 positions agree with TRBD1. V shed 4 bases and J 1 base; nucleotides not matched to a gene: 4. Germline lookup yields CDR1 SGHRS and CDR2 YFSETQ. The CDR3 is made up of 14 amino acids.

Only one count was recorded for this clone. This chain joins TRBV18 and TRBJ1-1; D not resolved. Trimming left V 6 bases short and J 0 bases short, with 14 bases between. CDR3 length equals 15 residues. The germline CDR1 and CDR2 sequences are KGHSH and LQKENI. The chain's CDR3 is CASSPNFALNTEAFF. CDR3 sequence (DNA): TGTGCCAGCTCCCCAAACTTCGCCCTGAACACTGAAGCTTTCTTT.

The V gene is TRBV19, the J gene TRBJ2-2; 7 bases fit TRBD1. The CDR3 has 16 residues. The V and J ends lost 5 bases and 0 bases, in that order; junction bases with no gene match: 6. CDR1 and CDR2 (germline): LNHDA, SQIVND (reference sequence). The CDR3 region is CASSVGTAANTGELFF. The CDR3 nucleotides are TGTGCCAGTAGTGTGGGGACAGCAGCGAACACCGGGGAGCTGTTTTTT.

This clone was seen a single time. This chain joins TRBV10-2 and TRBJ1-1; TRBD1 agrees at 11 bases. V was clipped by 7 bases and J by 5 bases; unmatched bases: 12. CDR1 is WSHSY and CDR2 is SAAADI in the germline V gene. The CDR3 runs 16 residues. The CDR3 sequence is CASTRFRTGGGTEAFF. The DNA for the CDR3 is TGCGCCAGCACTAGGTTCCGGACAGGGGGCGGTACTGAAGCTTTCTTT.

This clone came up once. CDR3 in amino acids: CASSSGTGLYGYTF. DNA for the CDR3: TGTGCCAGCAGTTCCGGGACAGGGTTGTATGGCTACACCTTC. The V and J genes are TRBV2 and TRBJ1-2; 9 bases are a match to TRBD1. Germline lookup yields CDR1 SNHLY and CDR2 FYNNEI. The CDR3 is 14 amino acids. Trimming removed 5 bases from V and 5 bases from J; junction bases left unmatched: 6.